The 30 T cell receptor beta chains presented below share a single source sample, sequenced in a study of blood T cell repertoires in COVID-19. Assay used: immunoSEQ multiplex PCR; TCRdb lists only in-frame clones, some missing. The data contain about 90,000 clones, around 87% of them singletons. Sequencing was done on a sample of peripheral blood. The receptors here all came from a human donor in a cohort sampled during active COVID-19.

The chain recombines TRBV21-1 with TRBJ2-1; TRBD2, the table's D call, was not compared with the DNA. TRBV21-1 constitutes a pseudogene. The CDR3 totals 17 residues. The DNA of the CDR3 is TGTGCCAGCAGCAAAGTCCGGCAGGAGACTAAACACAATGAGCAGTTCTTC. Amino acid sequence: CASSKVRQETKHNEQFF.

The chain employs TRBV7-9 and TRBJ1-2; D is uncertain. CDR3 length: 14 residues. Germline CDR1 SEHNR, CDR2 FQNEAQ (reference sequence). With 4 bases removed from V and 7 bases from J, the gap between germline ends came to 16 bases. The CDR3 DNA follows: TGTGCCAGCAGCTCCGACATATTTCGGTTTGGCTACACCTTC. It encodes CASSSDIFRFGYTF.

The sample holds one count of this clone. The chain carries TRBV28 and TRBJ1-5, with 10 positions matching TRBD1. Unmatched junction bases numbered 3, after V lost 3 bases and J lost 4 bases. The length of the CDR3 is 15 residues. Germline-derived CDR1 and CDR2 are MDHEN and SYDVKM. DNA for the CDR3: TGTGCCAGCAGTTTCGACAGGGGGCGGAATCAGCCCCAGCATTTT. It is translated as CASSFDRGRNQPQHF.

The chain employs TRBV7-9 and TRBJ1-6; 8 nucleotides agree with TRBD1. The V gene's germline CDR1 is SEHNR and CDR2 FQNEAQ (reference sequence). The CDR3 is 15 amino acids. V was clipped by 8 bases and J by 8 bases; unmatched bases: 11. This CDR3 reads CASSPLRGHDSPLHF. The CDR3 DNA is TGTGCCAGCTCGCCCCTCAGGGGGCATGATTCACCCCTCCACTTT.

A note on this clone: A far larger clone is one nucleotide away, so this likely arose from a read error. The identical CDR3 is also encoded by other nucleotide sequences in the sample. The CDR3 region has the DNA TGTGCCAGCAGTTACTCCCGGAACACTGAAGCTTTCTTT. Translated: CASSYSRNTEAFF. This sequence joins TRBV6-2 or TRBV6-3 and TRBJ1-1; D is unresolved. V was pared by 0 bases and J by 1 base, with 3 bases between. CDR1 and CDR2 (germline): MNHEY, SVGEGT. The CDR3 is 13 amino acids.

The chain carries TRBV6-6 and TRBJ2-7, with TRBD1 matching over 8 bases. The CDR3 sequence is 15 residues long. Germline CDR1 MNHNY, CDR2 SVGAGI (reference sequence). J lost 4 bases, V lost 4 bases, and 9 bases had no gene match. The CDR3 DNA reads as TGTGCCAGCAGTTTACGACAGGGGTCGAATTACGAGCAGTACTTC. This translates into CASSLRQGSNYEQYF.

J is TRBJ2-4 and V is TRBV10-3, with D perhaps TRBD1 (6 bases). From germline, CDR1 is ENHRY and CDR2 SYGVKD. Trimming shortened V by 2 bases and J by 2 bases, and 13 bases separated the two germline ends. CDR3 length: 16 amino acids. The CDR3 here is CAISEPLTGTKNIQYF. The CDR3 nucleotides read TGTGCCATCAGTGAGCCCCTAACAGGGACCAAAAACATTCAGTACTTC.

This chain uses TRBV12-5 with TRBJ2-7, with a weak D call TRBD1 (6 bases). Between the trimmed V and J ends, which lost 3 bases and 6 bases, there was a span of 15 bases. Germline loops: CDR1 LGHNT, CDR2 FRNRAP. The CDR3 contains 14 residues. The CDR3 coding sequence is TGTGCTAGTGGTTTAACAGGGACGGCACGCGAGCAGTACTTC. Protein: CASGLTGTAREQYF.

This chain uses TRBV7-9 with TRBJ1-1; D ambiguous. Trimming removed 0 bases from V and 1 base from J, with 6 bases in between. Germline CDR1 SEHNR, CDR2 FQNEAQ (reference sequence). There are 14 residues in the CDR3. The CDR3 loop is CASSLARGNTEAFF. Written as DNA, the CDR3 is TGTGCCAGCAGCTTAGCTCGGGGGAACACTGAAGCTTTCTTT.

The chain has TRBV12-3 or TRBV12-4 and TRBJ2-1; TRBD1 is a possible D gene (5 bases). The CDR3 runs 13 residues. Trimming shortened V by 8 bases and J by 5 bases, and 13 bases separated the two germline ends. CDR3 in amino acids: CASGKTVNNEQFF. CDR3 coding DNA: TGTGCCAGCGGAAAGACAGTTAACAATGAGCAGTTCTTC.

V is TRBV14 and J is TRBJ2-3; TRBD1 is a possible D gene (6 bases). V gave up 1 base and J gave up 7 bases, with 9 bases separating them. Germline CDR1 and CDR2: SGHDN and FVKESK. The CDR3 runs 13 residues. Written as DNA, the CDR3 is TGTGCCAGCAGCCAAGCAGGGACACATACGCAGTATTTT. As protein: CASSQAGTHTQYF. Complete variable domain (other parts from reference TRBV14 and TRBJ2-3): EAGVTQFPSHSVIEKGQTVTLRCDPISGHDNLYWYRRVMGKEIKFLLHFVKESKQDESGMPNNRFLAERTGGTYSTLKVQPAELEDSGVYFCASSQAGTHTQYFGPGTRLTVL.

This chain connects TRBV11-1 to TRBJ1-1; D perhaps matches TRBD1 (5 bases). Germline assignment: CDR1 SGHAT and CDR2 FQDESV (reference sequence). Trimming stripped 4 bases from V and 0 bases from J, with 9 bases between. This CDR3 spans 14 amino acids. The DNA for the CDR3 is TGTGCCAGCAGCTGGGGGGGAATGAACACTGAAGCTTTCTTT. This sequence encodes CASSWGGMNTEAFF.

The J gene is TRBJ2-1, the V gene TRBV25-1, with D unclear. V lost 0 bases to trimming and J lost 6 bases, with 9 bases between them. Germline V CDR1 and CDR2: MGHDK, SYGVNS. The CDR3 has 14 amino acids. The CDR3 loop reads CASSEYEHTNEQFF. Here the CDR3 DNA reads TGTGCCAGCAGTGAATACGAACACACCAATGAGCAGTTCTTC.

The genes are TRBV21-1 and TRBJ1-2; TRBD1 is taken as the D call from the table, unchecked against the DNA. TRBV21-1 is classified as a pseudogene. This CDR3 region has 15 residues. CDR3 loop: CASSKKRQSQDGYTF. The CDR3 nucleotides are TGTGCCAGCAGCAAAAAGAGACAGTCGCAAGATGGCTACACCTTC.

The CDR3 DNA reads TGTGCCAGTTTCTCTAGCTCTATGAACACTGAAGCTTTCTTT. Its protein product is CASFSSSMNTEAFF. The chain couples TRBV19 to TRBJ1-1; no definite D call. Per the germline V gene, CDR1 is LNHDA and CDR2 is SQIVND (reference sequence). Trimming left V 8 bases short and J 0 bases short, with 13 bases between. The CDR3 has 14 amino acids.

V is TRBV5-1 and J is TRBJ2-5, with a tentative D call TRBD1 (6 bases). V lost 3 bases, J lost 1 base, and 13 bases lay in between. Germline-derived CDR1 and CDR2 are SGHRS and YFSETQ. The CDR3 covers 15 residues. The CDR3 bases are TGCGCCAGCAGCTCACAACAGGGCCGCCAAGAGACCCAGTACTTC. The encoded protein is CASSSQQGRQETQYF.

The chain is built from TRBV9 and TRBJ2-2, with D possibly TRBD2 on 5 matching bases. CDR3 length: 13 amino acids. V lost 3 bases and J 7 bases, leaving 10 bases between the germline ends. Germline assignment: CDR1 SGDLS and CDR2 YYNGEE. CDR3: CASSAEGIGELFF. The DNA for the CDR3 is TGTGCCAGCAGCGCTGAGGGAATCGGGGAGCTGTTTTTT. The full variable domain, rest sourced from reference TRBV9 and TRBJ2-2, is DSGVTQTPKHLITATGQRVTLRCSPRSGDLSVYWYQQSLDQGLQFLIQYYNGEERAKGNILERFSAQQFPDLHSELNLSSLELGDSALYFCASSAEGIGELFFGEGSRLTVL.

The rearrangement joins TRBV6-1 to TRBJ1-5; D may be TRBD1 (6 bases). CDR3 size: 14 residues. In germline, CDR1 is MNHNS, CDR2 SASEGT. Trimming pared 3 bases from V and 4 bases from J, leaving 10 bases between. CDR3 nucleotide sequence: TGTGCCAGCAGTGACATGACAGGTAATCAGCCCCAGCATTTT. Translation: CASSDMTGNQPQHF.

The chain employs TRBV2 and TRBJ1-4; possibly TRBD1 for D (6 bases). This CDR3 has 16 residues. Trimming removed 10 bases from V and 6 bases from J, with 24 bases in between. The V gene's germline CDR1 is SNHLY and CDR2 FYNNEI. The DNA of the CDR3 is TGTGCCACGTCTCCCCCCGCTGGACAGACGGATGAAAAACTGTTTTTT. Translation gives CATSPPAGQTDEKLFF.

This chain joins TRBV12-3 or TRBV12-4 and TRBJ1-1; no clear D gene. V was cut by 7 bases and J by 0 bases, with 9 bases left in between. This CDR3 spans 13 amino acids. CDR3 DNA sequence: TGTGCCAGCACCTTCGAGCTGAACACTGAAGCTTTCTTT. The encoded protein is CASTFELNTEAFF.

The chain is built from TRBV19 and TRBJ2-1, with no clear D. Germline CDR1 and CDR2: LNHDA and SQIVND (reference sequence). This CDR3 contains 13 residues. The V end lost 4 bases, the J end lost 10 bases, and 14 bases lay between the germline ends. CDR3: CASSTNSGNEQFF. CDR3 DNA: TGTGCCAGTAGTACGAATTCAGGTAACGAGCAGTTCTTC.

The rearrangement uses TRBV2 and TRBJ2-4; a weak D match, TRBD1 (5 bases). V was cut by 4 bases and J by 1 base, with 20 bases left in between. The germline CDR1 and CDR2 sequences are SNHLY and FYNNEI. The CDR3 is 18 residues long. Written as DNA, the CDR3 is TGTGCCAGCAGTGGCTATGGCAGGGCGTTATCCGCCAAAAACATTCAGTACTTC. This translates into CASSGYGRALSAKNIQYF. Supplemented by reference TRBV2 and TRBJ2-4, the full variable domain reads EPEVTQTPSHQVTQMGQEVILRCVPISNHLYFYWYRQILGQKVEFLVSFYNNEISEKSEIFDDQFSVERPDGSNFTLKIRSTKLEDSAMYFCASSGYGRALSAKNIQYFGAGTRLSVL.

The V call is TRBV27, the J call TRBJ1-1; 9 bases are a match to TRBD1. The V gene end was trimmed by 5 bases and the J gene end by 3 bases; junction bases not matched to a gene: 4. The CDR3 has 14 residues. Germline CDR1 reads MNHEY; CDR2 reads SMNVEV (reference sequence). CDR3 nucleotide sequence: TGTGCCAGCAGTCACAGGGGGCAGGACACTGAAGCTTTCTTT. Translating it yields CASSHRGQDTEAFF.

V gene TRBV30 combines with J gene TRBJ1-5, with D maybe TRBD1 (6 bases). The CDR3 spans 12 residues. Trimming shortened V by 5 bases and J by 5 bases, and 10 bases separated the two germline ends. Germline values: CDR1 GTSNPN, CDR2 SVGIG (reference sequence). CDR3 nucleotides: TGTGCCTGGGGGCAGGGGTATCAGCCCCAGCATTTT. It translates to CAWGQGYQPQHF.

The CDR3 region is CASSLDKRGNYGYTF. DNA of the CDR3: TGTGCCAGCAGCCTGGACAAAAGAGGCAACTATGGCTACACCTTC. J is TRBJ1-2 and V is TRBV7-2; TRBD1 is a possible D gene (5 bases). This CDR3 contains 15 residues. Germline CDR1 SGHTA, CDR2 FQGNSA. V was pared by 5 bases and J by 2 bases, with 15 bases between.

The chain links TRBV12-5 to TRBJ1-2; perhaps TRBD1 as D (5 bases). CDR1 LGHNT and CDR2 FRNRAP come from the germline V gene. V was shortened by 2 bases and J by 4 bases, with 11 bases between the two germline ends. The CDR3 totals 14 residues. CDR3 loop: CASGLSGAAYGYTF. In DNA form, the CDR3 reads TGTGCTAGTGGTTTGTCTGGGGCCGCCTATGGCTACACCTTC.

The CDR3 sequence: CASSEPQQETQYF. Here the CDR3 DNA reads TGTGCCAGCAGTGAACCCCAGCAAGAGACCCAGTACTTC. V gene TRBV2 combines with J gene TRBJ2-5; D gene uncertain. Looked up from germline, CDR1 is SNHLY and CDR2 is FYNNEI. Trimming took off 2 bases at V and 2 bases at J, with 6 bases between the two ends. The CDR3 covers 13 residues. The full variable domain, its missing parts supplied by reference TRBV2 and TRBJ2-5, is EPEVTQTPSHQVTQMGQEVILRCVPISNHLYFYWYRQILGQKVEFLVSFYNNEISEKSEIFDDQFSVERPDGSNFTLKIRSTKLEDSAMYFCASSEPQQETQYFGPGTRLLVL.

CDR3 loop: CASSEGTGGGSPLHF. CDR3 DNA sequence: TGCGCCAGCAGTGAAGGGACAGGGGGTGGATCACCCCTCCACTTT. V and J are TRBV10-1 and TRBJ1-6; 11 bases fit TRBD1. Trimming took 3 bases from V and 10 from J; bases not matched to a gene: 5. The CDR3 extends over 15 amino acids. Germline V gene sequence: CDR1 WNHNN, CDR2 SYGVQD (reference sequence).

This chain connects TRBV14 to TRBJ2-7; 11 positions agree with TRBD2. Per germline, CDR1 SGHDN and CDR2 FVKESK. This CDR3 is 16 amino acids long. Trimming removed 0 bases from V and 4 bases from J; junction bases left unmatched: 5. The CDR3 DNA is TGTGCCAGCAGCCAAGATTTAGCGGGGGGGCCATACGAGCAGTACTTC. This codes for CASSQDLAGGPYEQYF.

The V gene is TRBV5-1, the J gene TRBJ1-2; 10 positions agree with TRBD1. J lost 5 bases, V lost 3 bases, and 7 bases had no gene match. CDR1 and CDR2 (germline): SGHRS, YFSETQ. The CDR3 runs 15 residues. The CDR3 DNA is TGCGCCAGCAGCTGGGGACCGGGACAGGGGTATGGCTACACCTTC. This gives the protein CASSWGPGQGYGYTF.